The entry below gives a single T cell receptor (beta chain) sequence along with its context. Germline-derived CDR1 and CDR2 are SGDLS and YYNGEE. The CDR3 has 15 amino acids. The data were taken from a study of blood T cells in healthy people across ages. The second PCR ran about 6 to 11 cycles with a sample-barcoded 5' primer and J-beta primers. TCRdb reanalysed the 5' RACE reads using MiXCR and keeps one entry per CDR3 protein. The table records 920,000 or so distinct CDR3 sequences, 40% to 45% of them present only once. The donors, healthy Caucasians from Russia, were aged about 6 to 95. The chain combines TRBV9 with TRBJ2-7; D may be TRBD1 or TRBD2 (5 bases each). The J call may be in error: the DNA end matches TRBJ2-5 better. The sequenced sample consisted of blood. The sequence was collected from a woman between 55 and 75 years old in good health. CDR3 coding DNA: TGTGCCAGCAGCGCCGGGACGGTGGACCTTGAGACCCAGTACTTC. It is translated as CASSAGTVDLETQYF.